These 16 T cell receptor beta chains share one sample of origin, sequenced in a study of blood T cell repertoires in COVID-19. The repertoire was sequenced with immunoSEQ multiplex PCR; TCRdb's copy has only in-frame clones and lacks some. Of 140,000 or so clones listed, 88% are singletons. The sample was peripheral blood. The receptors were sampled from a man between 65 and 85 years old with acute or convalescent COVID-19.

The chain couples TRBV19 to TRBJ2-1; 11 bases line up with TRBD2. V shed 7 bases and J 0 bases; nucleotides not matched to a gene: 2. Germline loops: CDR1 LNHDA, CDR2 SQIVND (reference sequence). CDR3 length: 15 amino acids. The CDR3: CASNSGGASYNEQFF. In DNA form, the CDR3 reads TGTGCCAGTAATAGCGGGGGGGCCTCCTACAATGAGCAGTTCTTC.

The rearrangement uses TRBV30 and TRBJ1-5; D gene uncertain. The length of the CDR3 is 14 residues. Deletions cut 0 bases from V and 7 bases from J, with 13 bases between. The germline V gene encodes CDR1 GTSNPN and CDR2 SVGIG (reference sequence). The CDR3 DNA follows: TGTGCCTGGAGTGTGTCTATGGGAGTACAGCCCCAGCATTTT. This sequence encodes CAWSVSMGVQPQHF. Complete variable domain (other parts from reference TRBV30 and TRBJ1-5): SQTIHQWPATLVQPVGSPLSLECTVEGTSNPNLYWYRQAAGRGLQLLFYSVGIGQISSEVPQNLSASRPQDRQFILSSKKLLLSDSGFYLCAWSVSMGVQPQHFGDGTRLSIL.

The chain employs TRBV24-1 and TRBJ1-2; 9 bases match TRBD1. The germline V gene has CDR1 KGHDR and CDR2 SFDVKD. J lost 5 bases, V lost 4 bases, and 1 base had no gene match. This CDR3 comprises 13 residues. In nucleotides, the CDR3 is TGTGCCACCAGTGAGGGGACAGGGTATGGCTACACCTTC. It translates to CATSEGTGYGYTF.

This chain joins TRBV28 and TRBJ2-7, with a tentative D call TRBD1 (6 bases). This CDR3 has 13 residues. Germline V gene data show CDR1 as MDHEN and CDR2 as SYDVKM. V was clipped by 2 bases and J by 2 bases, with 7 bases between them. CDR3 protein: CASSLGGPYEQYF. CDR3 bases: TGTGCCAGCAGTTTAGGGGGCCCCTACGAGCAGTACTTC.

The genes are TRBV10-3 and TRBJ1-5; D unresolved. CDR1 and CDR2 (germline): ENHRY, SYGVKD. The CDR3 contains 14 residues. Trimming removed 8 bases from V and 4 bases from J, with 15 bases in between. The CDR3 DNA reads TGTGCCATCGGGCCCAGTGAGGGAAATCAGCCCCAGCATTTT. Protein: CAIGPSEGNQPQHF.

This clone was recorded once. The chain uses TRBV4-1 and TRBJ2-7; tentative D call: TRBD1 (6 bases). Trimming stripped 0 bases from V and 6 bases from J, with 18 bases between. There are 16 residues in the CDR3. Germline V lookup: CDR1 MGHRA, CDR2 YSYEKL. The CDR3 coding sequence is TGCGCCAGCAGCCAAGACGATGGGACAAAAAGAGCCGAGCAGTACTTC. Its translation: CASSQDDGTKRAEQYF.

This chain uses TRBV2 with TRBJ1-5; D is unresolved. V was cut by 6 bases and J by 0 bases, with 6 bases left in between. The CDR3 runs to 13 residues. CDR1 and CDR2 (germline): SNHLY, FYNNEI. The CDR3 DNA reads TGTGCCAGCAGAGACTATAGCAATCAGCCCCAGCATTTT. Translating it yields CASRDYSNQPQHF. Full variable domain (outside the CDR3, taken from reference TRBV2 and TRBJ1-5): EPEVTQTPSHQVTQMGQEVILRCVPISNHLYFYWYRQILGQKVEFLVSFYNNEISEKSEIFDDQFSVERPDGSNFTLKIRSTKLEDSAMYFCASRDYSNQPQHFGDGTRLSIL.

The chain recombines TRBV12-3 or TRBV12-4 with TRBJ1-1, with D unresolved. Trimming removed 5 bases from V and 1 base from J, with 5 bases in between. The CDR3 has 12 amino acids. CDR3 residues: CASSVRNTEAFF. CDR3 in DNA: TGTGCCAGCAGTGTCAGGAACACTGAAGCTTTCTTT.

This clone was seen a single time. The V and J genes are TRBV12-3 or TRBV12-4 and TRBJ1-1; D is uncertain. V shed 5 bases and J shed 1 base, with 5 bases lying between them. The CDR3 runs to 12 residues. Written as DNA, the CDR3 is TGTGCCAGCAGTCGAGGGAACACTGAAGCTTTCTTT. Its translation is CASSRGNTEAFF.

The CDR3 sequence is CASSWDRGTAFF. The CDR3 DNA reads TGTGCCAGCAGTTGGGACAGGGGTACAGCTTTCTTT. The J gene is TRBJ1-1, the V gene TRBV5-8; 10 positions agree with TRBD1. Germline values: CDR1 SGHTS, CDR2 YDEGEE. CDR3 length: 12 residues. The trim removed 5 bases at V and 10 bases at J, leaving 5 bases unmatched.

This clone was seen once. The chain recombines TRBV7-9 with TRBJ2-7; 9 nucleotides align to TRBD2. Germline CDR1 SEHNR, CDR2 FQNEAQ (reference sequence). The CDR3 contains 15 residues. V lost 2 bases, J lost 2 bases, and 4 bases stayed unmatched. The CDR3 bases are TGTGCCAGCAGCTTATTTAGCGGGAGACCCTACGAGCAGTACTTC. Amino acids: CASSLFSGRPYEQYF.

The chain joins TRBV30 to TRBJ2-5; D is perhaps TRBD2 (6 bases). This CDR3 is 13 amino acids long. With 5 bases removed from V and 7 bases from J, the gap between germline ends came to 17 bases. From germline, CDR1 is GTSNPN and CDR2 SVGIG (reference sequence). The CDR3 coding sequence is TGTGCCTGGCGGGACTCCAACGGGGGGACCCAGTACTTC. Translated: CAWRDSNGGTQYF.

The chain employs TRBV29-1 and TRBJ2-4; the D gene is possibly TRBD1 (7 bases). V lost 7 bases to trimming and J lost 1 base, with 20 bases between them. Germline V gene sequence: CDR1 SQVTM, CDR2 ANQGSEA. There are 16 residues in the CDR3. The CDR3 DNA follows: TGCAGCGCTACCTATCAGGCAGGGGGGGCCAAAAACATTCAGTACTTC. Protein: CSATYQAGGAKNIQYF.

This rearrangement joins TRBV7-9 to TRBJ1-6; the D gene is possibly TRBD1 (5 bases). Germline-derived CDR1 and CDR2 are SEHNR and FQNEAQ (reference sequence). V was trimmed by 5 bases and J by 7 bases, leaving 15 bases between them. This CDR3 is 15 amino acids long. The CDR3 here is CASSLWSTENSPLHF. CDR3 in DNA: TGTGCCAGCAGCCTCTGGTCGACAGAAAATTCACCCCTCCACTTT. The full variable domain, its missing parts supplied by reference TRBV7-9 and TRBJ1-6, is DTGVSQNPRHKITKRGQNVTFRCDPISEHNRLYWYRQTLGQGPEFLTYFQNEAQLEKSRLLSDRFSAERPKGSFSTLEIQRTEQGDSAMYLCASSLWSTENSPLHFGNGTRLTVT.

The V call is TRBV7-2, the J call TRBJ1-6; tentative D call: TRBD1 (6 bases). The V gene's germline CDR1 is SGHTA and CDR2 FQGNSA. CDR3 length: 14 residues. The V gene lost 2 bases and the J gene lost 6 bases, with 8 bases spanning the gap. CDR3 in amino acids: CASSLQGRNSPLHF. CDR3 DNA sequence: TGTGCCAGCAGCTTACAGGGGCGTAATTCACCCCTCCACTTT.

This chain links TRBV6-5 with TRBJ2-7; 7 nucleotides agree with TRBD2. Germline-derived CDR1 and CDR2 are MNHEY and SVGAGI. This CDR3 spans 15 amino acids. Losses at the gene ends were 6 bases for V and 4 bases for J; bases not matched to a gene: 12. The CDR3 sequence is CASRSDVGGTYEQYF. Written as DNA, the CDR3 is TGTGCCAGCAGGTCGGACGTCGGGGGGACGTACGAGCAGTACTTC.